This entry lists 20 T cell receptor beta chains sequenced from one sample in a study of blood T cell repertoires in COVID-19. Repertoires were generated with immunoSEQ multiplex PCR, while TCRdb's copy carries only in-frame clones and drops some. There are 150,000 or so clones in the sample; around 83% occur only once, and approximately 5.4% lies in the top ten. Sequences were obtained from peripheral blood. The receptors come from a woman aged 45 to 65 with COVID-19, enrolled during active disease.

This clone was picked up a small number of times. The rearrangement uses TRBV7-9 and TRBJ1-2; 8 positions match TRBD1. Germline CDR1 and CDR2: SEHNR and FQNEAQ (reference sequence). The J segment lost 9 bases and the V segment lost 5 bases, leaving 14 bases of the junction unmatched. The CDR3 has 15 amino acids. As DNA, the CDR3 is TGTGCCAGCAGCCCCCCTCGGGTGGACAGGGCGAGCTACACCTTC. Translating gives CASSPPRVDRASYTF.

V is TRBV7-2 and J is TRBJ2-3, with 16 positions matching TRBD2. The CDR3 contains 16 residues. Germline values: CDR1 SGHTA, CDR2 FQGNSA. V was clipped by 4 bases and J by 3 bases; unmatched bases: 1. CDR3 residues: CASSWGLAGGTDTQYF. The DNA of the CDR3 is TGTGCCAGCAGCTGGGGACTAGCGGGGGGGACAGATACGCAGTATTTT.

Note on this clone: The same CDR3 arises from other DNA sequences in this sample as well. This rearrangement joins TRBV18 to TRBJ2-5, with D tentatively TRBD2 (6 bases). The CDR3 length is 12 residues. Trimming removed 2 bases at V and 5 bases at J, with 6 bases between. Per germline, CDR1 KGHSH and CDR2 LQKENI. The CDR3, as DNA: TGTGCCAGCTCACCAAGCGGGGAGACCCAGTACTTC. Its protein product is CASSPSGETQYF.

This clone was seen just once. This rearrangement joins TRBV6-5 to TRBJ1-2, with D maybe TRBD1 (5 bases). Germline lookup yields CDR1 MNHEY and CDR2 SVGAGI. This CDR3 is built from 16 residues. The V and J ends lost 0 bases and 1 base respectively, with 12 bases between them. CDR3 protein: CASSYSGQNLNYGYTF. Here the CDR3 DNA reads TGTGCCAGCAGTTACTCGGGGCAGAACCTTAACTATGGCTACACCTTC.

The chain joins TRBV7-3 to TRBJ1-5; D perhaps matches TRBD1 (5 bases). From germline, CDR1 is SGHTA and CDR2 FQGTGA. The length of the CDR3 is 18 residues. The V end was cut by 0 bases, the J end by 6 bases, with 21 bases between. The CDR3 loop is CASSLTSGVRVVVQPQHF. The CDR3 region has the DNA TGTGCCAGCAGCTTAACTAGTGGGGTCAGGGTGGTTGTTCAGCCCCAGCATTTT.

V is TRBV30 and J is TRBJ2-7; 7 bases line up with TRBD1. Trimming took 5 bases from V and 5 from J; bases not matched to a gene: 9. The CDR3 loop spans 13 amino acids. Germline V lookup: CDR1 GTSNPN, CDR2 SVGIG (reference sequence). CDR3 DNA sequence: TGTGCCTGGGGCGACAGGGTTGTCCACGAGCAGTACTTC. This sequence encodes CAWGDRVVHEQYF.

The V gene is TRBV11-3, the J gene TRBJ2-4, with 10 bases identical to TRBD2. The V segment lost 5 bases and the J segment 7 bases; nucleotides outside the gene matches: 8. The CDR3 is made up of 15 amino acids. In germline, CDR1 is SGHNT, CDR2 YENEEA. This chain's CDR3 is CASSRGLSGGNIQYF. CDR3 DNA sequence: TGTGCCAGCAGCAGGGGTCTTAGCGGGGGGAACATTCAGTACTTC.

The chain links TRBV30 to TRBJ2-1; 10 bases agree with TRBD2. Germline CDR1 GTSNPN, CDR2 SVGIG (reference sequence). The CDR3 is 15 residues long. The trim removed 3 bases at V and 5 bases at J, leaving 7 bases unmatched. CDR3 bases: TGTGCCTGGAGCCGTATAGCGGGGGGCAACAATGAGCAGTTCTTC. Its translation: CAWSRIAGGNNEQFF.

The rearrangement joins TRBV9 to TRBJ1-4, with D tentatively TRBD1 (5 bases). The CDR3 is 14 residues long. The V and J ends lost 0 bases and 5 bases respectively, with 8 bases between them. From germline, CDR1 is SGDLS and CDR2 YYNGEE. DNA of the CDR3: TGTGCCAGCAGCGTAGCAGGGTGGAATGAAAAACTGTTTTTT. Amino acids: CASSVAGWNEKLFF.

This chain joins TRBV2 and TRBJ1-1; tentative D call: TRBD1 (5 bases). This CDR3 contains 13 residues. Trimming took off 7 bases at V and 4 bases at J, with 13 bases between the two ends. Germline loops: CDR1 SNHLY, CDR2 FYNNEI. CDR3 amino acids: CASINRMGTEAFF. The CDR3 DNA sequence: TGTGCCAGCATTAACAGGATGGGCACTGAAGCTTTCTTT.

The J gene is TRBJ2-3, the V gene TRBV9; D might be TRBD1 (6 bases). The CDR3 length is 15 residues. The germline V gene encodes CDR1 SGDLS and CDR2 YYNGEE. Trimming stripped 4 bases from V and 2 bases from J, with 14 bases between. The DNA for the CDR3 is TGTGCCAGCAGCTCCCGCCGGGACAACACAGATACGCAGTATTTT. Translating it yields CASSSRRDNTDTQYF.

The J gene is TRBJ1-2, the V gene TRBV2; D gene uncertain. Germline V gene lookup returns CDR1 SNHLY and CDR2 FYNNEI. V shed 4 bases and J shed 4 bases, with 13 bases lying between them. The CDR3 contains 14 residues. This chain's CDR3 is CASSVLSGGYGYTF. The DNA for the CDR3 is TGTGCCAGCAGTGTCCTTTCGGGTGGCTATGGCTACACCTTC.

This chain uses TRBV7-9 with TRBJ2-5; D perhaps matches TRBD2 (7 bases). CDR1 is SEHNR and CDR2 is FQNEAQ in the germline V gene (reference sequence). The CDR3 is 15 residues long. The V and J ends lost 0 bases and 3 bases respectively, with 11 bases between them. CDR3 region: CASSLAGGREETQYF. Written as DNA, the CDR3 is TGTGCCAGCAGCTTAGCGGGGGGGCGTGAAGAGACCCAGTACTTC. The complete variable domain, with remaining parts taken from reference TRBV7-9 and TRBJ2-5, reads DTGVSQNPRHKITKRGQNVTFRCDPISEHNRLYWYRQTLGQGPEFLTYFQNEAQLEKSRLLSDRFSAERPKGSFSTLEIQRTEQGDSAMYLCASSLAGGREETQYFGPGTRLLVL.

This clone has just one count. The chain combines TRBV14 with TRBJ1-2; D gene uncertain. CDR3 length: 12 residues. Deletions cut 0 bases from V and 5 bases from J, with 4 bases between. CDR1 and CDR2 from the germline V gene are SGHDN and FVKESK. The CDR3 sequence: CASSQDLYGYTF. In nucleotides, the CDR3 is TGTGCCAGCAGCCAAGACCTGTATGGCTACACCTTC.

This sequence joins TRBV7-2 and TRBJ1-1; 8 bases are a match to TRBD1. V lost 2 bases, J lost 7 bases, and 3 bases stayed unmatched. Germline V gives CDR1 SGHTA, CDR2 FQGNSA. CDR3 length equals 13 residues. CDR3 loop: CASSLTGGIEAFF. DNA for the CDR3: TGTGCCAGCAGCTTAACAGGGGGGATTGAAGCTTTCTTT. The full variable domain, its missing parts supplied by reference TRBV7-2 and TRBJ1-1, is GAGVSQSPSNKVTEKGKDVELRCDPISGHTALYWYRQSLGQGLEFLIYFQGNSAPDKSGLPSDRFSAERTGGSVSTLTIQRTQQEDSAVYLCASSLTGGIEAFFGQGTRLTVV.

The rearrangement uses TRBV19 and TRBJ1-2; D unclear. CDR3 length equals 15 residues. V shed 1 base and J shed 4 bases, with 13 bases lying between them. CDR1 is LNHDA and CDR2 is SQIVND in the germline V gene (reference sequence). CDR3 residues: CASSIGVPTIYGYTF. Here the CDR3 DNA reads TGTGCCAGTAGTATAGGAGTCCCTACTATCTATGGCTACACCTTC.

The chain is built from TRBV28 and TRBJ1-1; D not resolved. The CDR3 has 14 amino acids. The germline V and J ends were trimmed by 5 bases and 0 bases, with 10 bases remaining between them. Germline V CDR1 and CDR2: MDHEN, SYDVKM. The DNA for the CDR3 is TGTGCCAGCAGTGCCCTCCACATGAACACTGAAGCTTTCTTT. It specifies CASSALHMNTEAFF.

This clone appeared many times. The chain joins TRBV18 to TRBJ1-1; D might be TRBD1 (5 bases). Germline CDR1 is KGHSH and CDR2 is LQKENI. The CDR3 totals 15 residues. Trimming shortened V by 2 bases and J by 2 bases, and 12 bases separated the two germline ends. CDR3 DNA sequence: TGTGCCAGCTCACCAATAGGGGCAAGTAACACTGAAGCTTTCTTT. Protein product: CASSPIGASNTEAFF.

The CDR3 loop is CATSDLLAQVLGSPLHF. In DNA form, the CDR3 reads TGTGCCACCAGTGATTTATTGGCACAGGTGCTTGGTTCACCCCTCCACTTT. The chain has TRBV24-1 and TRBJ1-6, with D perhaps TRBD1 (5 bases). This CDR3 is 17 amino acids long. V was trimmed by 1 base and J by 9 bases, leaving 18 bases between them. Germline CDR1 and CDR2: KGHDR and SFDVKD.

This CDR3 reads CASSLRQGHLEAFF. Here the CDR3 DNA reads TGTGCCAGTAGCCTTCGACAGGGGCACCTTGAAGCTTTCTTT. The chain couples TRBV19 to TRBJ1-1; 8 nucleotides line up with TRBD1. J lost 7 bases, V lost 6 bases, and 10 bases had no gene match. The CDR3 has 14 amino acids. Germline V lookup: CDR1 LNHDA, CDR2 SQIVND (reference sequence).